This entry features one T cell receptor (beta chain) sequence. This specimen comes from a study of radiotherapy plus CTLA-4 blockade in lung cancer. Repertoires were generated with immunoSEQ multiplex PCR, while TCRdb's copy carries only in-frame clones and drops some. This table has roughly 59,000 clones, around 74% appearing once. This receptor was identified in a human donor with non-small cell lung cancer whose response to radiotherapy plus ipilimumab could not be evaluated. The sample here was peripheral blood, taken from a patient treated with radiotherapy plus ipilimumab.

CDR3 sequence (DNA): TGCACCAGCAGCCAAGAGAGGCGGGGAGCTGTTTTT. It specifies CTSSQERRGAVF. This chain joins TRBV1 and TRBJ2-2; the listed D gene, TRBD2, was not tested against the DNA. TRBV1 is a pseudogene segment. The CDR3 spans 12 residues.